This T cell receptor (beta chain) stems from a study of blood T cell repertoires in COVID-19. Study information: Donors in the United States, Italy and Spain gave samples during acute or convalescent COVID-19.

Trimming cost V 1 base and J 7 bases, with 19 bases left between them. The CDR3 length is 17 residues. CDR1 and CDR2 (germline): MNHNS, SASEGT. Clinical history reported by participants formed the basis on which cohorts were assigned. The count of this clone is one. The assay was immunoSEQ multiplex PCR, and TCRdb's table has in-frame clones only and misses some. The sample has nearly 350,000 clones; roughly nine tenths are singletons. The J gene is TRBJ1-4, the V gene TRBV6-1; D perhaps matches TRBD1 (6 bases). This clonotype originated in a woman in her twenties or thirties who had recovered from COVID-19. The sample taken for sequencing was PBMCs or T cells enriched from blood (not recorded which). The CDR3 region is CASSEELGGLVGEKLFF. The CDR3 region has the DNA TGTGCCAGCAGTGAAGAATTGGGGGGGCTAGTAGGTGAAAAACTGTTTTTT.